The T cell receptor beta chain under discussion was sequenced for a study of CD8 T cells in ankylosing spondylitis. Study outcomes and limitations: Disease-linked clones reportedly showed significant enrichment in matched ankylosing spondylitis synovial fluid.

The CDR3 runs 14 residues. Germline CDR1 and CDR2: PRHDT and FYEKMQ (reference sequence). Trimming took 3 bases from V and 3 from J; bases not matched to a gene: 1. This clonotype was found many times. Antigen: not known. A quantitative 5'-RACE method, one with molecular barcodes, was used to make TCR beta libraries. TCRdb reprocessed the 5' RACE reads with MiXCR, giving one entry per CDR3 protein. The data hold approximately 340,000 distinct CDR3 sequences, with under 15% observed a single time. The specimen was blood, either unsorted or a sorted T cell fraction (not recorded which). The TCR comes from a male donor with ankylosing spondylitis or in good health (not recorded which). The V call is TRBV13, the J call TRBJ1-1, with 10 bases lining up with TRBD1. As DNA, the CDR3 is TGTGCCAGCAGCTTTGGACAGGGGGACACTGAAGCTTTCTTT. Its protein product is CASSFGQGDTEAFF.